This T cell receptor (beta chain) was found in a study of Graves' ophthalmopathy and Graves' hyperthyroidism. This clonotype was seen many times. Its target is unknown. 8.5 to 10 ml of fresh blood yielded the PBMCs by density gradient. Notes on the study in general: Discriminating ophthalmopathy from stable hyperthyroidism, a 13-signature model attained a sensitivity of about 85% and a specificity of about 83%.

V was shortened by 3 bases and J by 10 bases, with 13 bases between the two germline ends. The CDR3 is made up of 13 amino acids. Germline V gene sequence: CDR1 DFQATT, CDR2 SNEGSKA (reference sequence). Researchers took RNA transcripts and amplified TCR beta CDR3 regions from them. First-round RT-PCR relied on HTBI primers, and a second-round multiplex PCR came next. Each CDR3 protein gets one entry after TCRdb re-called the multiplex PCR reads with MiXCR. The sample holds hundreds of thousands of distinct CDR3 sequences, about 20% seen once. The TCR sequence derives from a young woman with stable Graves' hyperthyroidism. Some clones in this sample may be carry-over from other donors' samples. The specimen sequenced was peripheral blood. The chain links TRBV20-1 to TRBJ1-6; possibly TRBD1 for D (5 bases). This CDR3 reads CSASAGGVSPLHF. CDR3 in DNA: TGCAGTGCTAGTGCGGGGGGAGTGTCACCCCTCCACTTT.